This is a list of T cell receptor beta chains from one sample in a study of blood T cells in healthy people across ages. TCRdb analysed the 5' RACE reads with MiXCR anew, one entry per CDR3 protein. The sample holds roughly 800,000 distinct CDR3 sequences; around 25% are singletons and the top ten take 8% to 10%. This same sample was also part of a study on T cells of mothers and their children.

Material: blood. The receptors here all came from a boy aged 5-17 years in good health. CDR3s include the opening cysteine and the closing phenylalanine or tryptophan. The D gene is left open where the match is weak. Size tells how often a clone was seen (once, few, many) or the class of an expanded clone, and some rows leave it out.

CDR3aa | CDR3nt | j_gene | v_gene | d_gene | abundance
CATSDPGLAGDGETQYF | TGTGCCACCAGTGATCCGGGACTAGCGGGAGATGGGGAGACCCAGTACTTC | TRBJ2-5 | TRBV24-1 | TRBD2 | -
CASSLADRAQETQYF | TGTGCCAGCAGCTTGGCGGACAGGGCCCAAGAGACCCAGTACTTC | TRBJ2-5 | TRBV7-8 | TRBD1 | -
CSVEWASATYNEQFF | TGCAGCGTTGAGTGGGCCAGCGCTACCTACAATGAGCAGTTCTTC | TRBJ2-1 | TRBV29-1 | - | -
CASSLAMGLRGNTIYF | TGTGCCAGCAGCTTAGCGATGGGACTTCGTGGAAACACCATATATTTT | TRBJ1-3 | TRBV7-2 | - | few
CASSSFIGELFF | TGTGCCAGCAGCTCTTTCATCGGGGAGCTGTTTTTT | TRBJ2-2 | TRBV7-9 | - | few
CSATPLVTPTDTQYF | TGCAGTGCCACCCCACTAGTAACCCCCACAGATACGCAGTATTTT | TRBJ2-3 | TRBV20-1 | - | -
CASSLGGGLPTDTQHF | TGTGCCAGCAGCTTAGGGGGGGGACTACCTACAGATACGCAGCATTTT | TRBJ1-5 | TRBV7-2 | - | -
CASSVGTSYQETQYF | TGTGCCAGCAGCGTCGGGACTAGCTATCAAGAGACCCAGTACTTC | TRBJ2-5 | TRBV9 | TRBD2 | -
CASEEGVTDTQYF | TGTGCCAGCGAAGAAGGGGTCACAGATACGCAGTATTTT | TRBJ2-3 | TRBV12-3/TRBV12-4 | - | few
CASPEVGLAEVNSYNEQFF | TGTGCCAGCCCTGAGGTTGGACTAGCGGAAGTTAACTCCTACAATGAGCAGTTCTTC | TRBJ2-1 | TRBV7-9 | TRBD2 | once
CSVEALAGEGQETQYF | TGCAGCGTTGAGGCCCTAGCGGGAGAGGGCCAAGAGACCCAGTACTTC | TRBJ2-5 | TRBV29-1 | TRBD2 | few